This TCR beta chain was captured in a study of T cell repertoires in aging, cancer and after chemotherapy. Study details: The full dataset contained around 10 million TCR reads.

The template was genomic DNA from peripheral blood, not RNA. A mixed TRB-A/B primer pool amplified rearranged TRB by multiplex touch-down PCR. One entry per CDR3 protein results from TCRdb running MiXCR on the multiplex PCR reads. The sample includes under 1,000 distinct CDR3 sequences, more than 14% of them seen just once. Study findings and constraints: In each cancer cohort, median generation probability increased across chemotherapy, suggesting thymic output rebounded. Healthy donors lost TCR diversity with age mainly through richness, cancer patients through richness and evenness. Compared with age-matched healthy donors, untreated hematological or solid cancer patients showed higher blood TCR clonality.

This clonotype qualifies as large. Its antigen is still unknown. The TCR originated in a human donor with a solid tumor. The sample consisted of blood.

The CDR3 coding sequence is TGCAGCGTAAGCCGGGACGACCAGCCCCAGCATTTT. Its protein product is CSVSRDDQPQHF. The chain joins TRBV29-1 to TRBJ1-5; a weak D match, TRBD1 (5 bases). The CDR3 totals 12 residues. V gave up 6 bases and J gave up 7 bases, with 13 bases separating them. CDR1 is SQVTM and CDR2 is ANQGSEA in the germline V gene.